This T cell receptor beta chain was recovered during a study of T-cell memory formation after mild COVID-19. As regards this clonotype: Its target is not known.

TCR alpha and TCR beta cDNA libraries with sample barcodes and UMIs came from 5'RACE using constant-segment primers. Via MiXCR, TCRdb re-called the 5' RACE reads, giving one row per CDR3 protein. Here the sample spans roughly 190,000 distinct CDR3 sequences, around 17% being singletons. Findings and caveats of the study: Some clones that responded were present in memory (sampled pre-infection), which suggests cross-reactive memory joined.

The clonotype originates from an adult woman who had mild COVID-19 (a few samples of this study predate the infection). Cell type and time point are not known. The specimen sequenced was PBMCs or a T cell subset sorted from them (not recorded which).

The CDR3 loop reads CATSDSINYEQYF. CDR3 DNA: TGTGCCACCAGTGATTCCATAAATTACGAGCAGTACTTC. The chain is built from TRBV24-1 and TRBJ2-7; D ambiguous. The germline V and J ends were trimmed by 2 bases and 4 bases, with 8 bases remaining between them. CDR3 length: 13 residues. Germline V CDR1 and CDR2: KGHDR, SFDVKD.